One and the same sample provided the 9 T cell receptor beta chains below, sequenced in a study of blood T cell repertoires in COVID-19 (dated by TCRdb to 2020 to 2022). The protocol used for the library was the immunoSEQ multiplex PCR assay. The immuneACCESS repertoire file appears here via TCRdb, limited to in-frame rearrangements. These files lack a portion of the clones; in checked studies, under half of the deficit traces to unresolved V genes, and the cause of the others is not known. The sample table contains 98,000 or so clones; only one count was recorded for more than 70% of them. The ten largest clonotypes hold 10% to 15% of the sample. Sequencing was carried out using peripheral blood. These receptors all come from a woman aged 60-75 years in a cohort sampled during active or convalescent COVID-19.

The chain joins TRBV6-5 to TRBJ1-2, with TRBD1 matching over 9 bases. The CDR3 runs to 13 residues. With V trimmed by 6 bases and J by 5 bases, 4 bases remained unmatched. Per germline, CDR1 MNHEY and CDR2 SVGAGI. CDR3 DNA sequence: TGTGCCAGCAGCTATGACAGGGGGTATGGCTACACCTTC. Translation gives CASSYDRGYGYTF.

This chain joins TRBV6-1 and TRBJ2-7; TRBD2 is a possible D gene (5 bases). V gave up 2 bases and J gave up 4 bases, with 12 bases separating them. CDR1 is MNHNS and CDR2 is SASEGT in the germline V gene. CDR3 length: 14 residues. The CDR3 region is CASSEWAEVYEQYF. CDR3 DNA: TGTGCCAGCAGTGAATGGGCGGAGGTATACGAGCAGTACTTC.

This clone came up a few times. The V gene is TRBV6-6, the J gene TRBJ1-1; maybe TRBD1 (6 bases). In germline, CDR1 is MNHNY, CDR2 SVGAGI (reference sequence). CDR3 length equals 14 residues. Between the trimmed V and J ends, which lost 6 bases and 1 base, there was a span of 12 bases. Here the CDR3 DNA reads TGTGCCAGCAGCGTATCAGGGGCGAACACTGAAGCTTTCTTT. Translated: CASSVSGANTEAFF.

This clone turned up a few times. The V gene is TRBV6-6, the J gene TRBJ1-5, with TRBD1 matching 7 bases. Germline V lookup: CDR1 MNHNY, CDR2 SVGAGI (reference sequence). After removal of 5 bases from V and 6 bases from J, the junction contained 4 bases not matched to a gene. This CDR3 contains 13 residues. In DNA form, the CDR3 reads TGTGCCAGCAGTGGCAGGGGGATTCAGCCCCAGCATTTT. It specifies CASSGRGIQPQHF.

This clone showed up just once. This rearrangement joins TRBV18 to TRBJ1-2, with 7 bases that match TRBD1. The CDR3 is made up of 14 amino acids. J gave up 2 bases and V 6 bases, and 6 bases lay outside the gene matches. Looked up from germline, CDR1 is KGHSH and CDR2 is LQKENI. CDR3 DNA: TGTGCCAGCTCCCTCGGACAGGAAAACTATGGCTACACCTTC. Amino acids: CASSLGQENYGYTF.

This clone was counted between two and nine times. The chain is built from TRBV7-9 and TRBJ2-3; a weak D match, TRBD1 (6 bases). In germline, CDR1 is SEHNR, CDR2 FQNEAQ (reference sequence). Trimming took 2 bases from V and 2 from J, leaving 11 bases between them. The length of the CDR3 is 15 residues. CDR3 protein: CASSLQQGATDTQYF. In nucleotides, the CDR3 is TGTGCCAGCAGCTTACAACAGGGAGCCACAGATACGCAGTATTTT.

This clone has only a few counts. CDR3: CASSLGTGSEAFF. DNA of the CDR3: TGTGCCAGCAGCCTGGGGACTGGCTCTGAAGCTTTCTTT. The genes are TRBV7-9 and TRBJ1-1, with D maybe TRBD1 (5 bases). Germline CDR1 SEHNR, CDR2 FQNEAQ (reference sequence). The CDR3 spans 13 residues. Trimming removed 5 bases from V and 6 bases from J, with 13 bases in between.

V and J are TRBV28 and TRBJ1-5; maybe TRBD1 (6 bases). Per the germline V gene, CDR1 is MDHEN and CDR2 is SYDVKM. With 1 base removed from V and 4 bases from J, the gap between germline ends came to 11 bases. The CDR3 covers 15 residues. CDR3 DNA sequence: TGTGCCAGCAGTTTATCACAGGGTGGAAATCAGCCCCAGCATTTT. It encodes CASSLSQGGNQPQHF.

This chain uses TRBV18 with TRBJ1-5; TRBD1 matches at 7 bases. The J segment lost 4 bases and the V segment lost 2 bases, leaving 2 bases of the junction unmatched. The CDR3 totals 14 residues. Germline assignment: CDR1 KGHSH and CDR2 LQKENI. DNA for the CDR3: TGTGCCAGCTCACCAGACAGGGTAAATCAGCCCCAGCATTTT. This gives the protein CASSPDRVNQPQHF. The full variable domain, in which reference TRBV18 and TRBJ1-5 provide the parts outside the CDR3, is NAGVMQNPRHLVRRRGQEARLRCSPMKGHSHVYWYRQLPEEGLKFMVYLQKENIIDESGMPKERFSAEFPKEGPSILRIQQVVRGDSAAYFCASSPDRVNQPQHFGDGTRLSIL.